This TCR beta chain was recorded in a study of CD8 T cells in ankylosing spondylitis. V was shortened by 5 bases and J by 2 bases, with 20 bases between the two germline ends. The germline CDR1 and CDR2 sequences are MNHEY and SMNVEV (reference sequence). The CDR3 is made up of 17 amino acids. As the method for making TCR beta libraries, quantitative 5'-RACE with molecular barcodes was used. From the 5' RACE reads, TCRdb called clonotypes with MiXCR, one entry per CDR3 protein. The sample lists 250,000 or so distinct CDR3 sequences, about 20% occurring once. A few counts support this clonotype. Its matching antigen is unknown. Whole-study findings and limits: Significantly higher representation of disease-linked clones was reported for matched ankylosing spondylitis synovial fluid. Seven to nine highly homologous variants formed a TCR beta motif that appeared characteristic of ankylosing spondylitis blood. Prior literature has documented some motif variants in synovial fluid and blood from reactive arthritis.

This chain links TRBV27 with TRBJ2-3, with D unresolved. Sample: blood, either unsorted or a sorted T cell fraction (not recorded which). The clonotype was recovered from a male donor with ankylosing spondylitis or in good health (not recorded which). The CDR3 nucleotides are TGTGCCAGCAGTCCTACCCTAGGGCAGCTTATCACAGATACGCAGTATTTT. It codes for CASSPTLGQLITDTQYF.